One and the same sample provided the 17 T cell receptor beta chains below, sequenced in a study of T cells in Graves' hyperthyroidism and ophthalmopathy (dated by TCRdb to between 2018 and 2020). Receptors were amplified or captured by multiplex PCR. Sequenced using an Illumina HiSeq 2000. Amplification of TCR beta CDR3 regions was carried out from RNA transcripts. The first round of RT-PCR for the TCR CDR3 was performed with the HTBI primer set and the Qiagen OneStep RT-PCR kit. The public reads were reanalyzed by TCRdb: fastp trimming at Q25, MiXCR alignment, in-frame beta chains only. Rows merge per CDR3 protein into single entries with the most common DNA and genes. This sample lists approximately 870,000 distinct CDR3 sequences; 38% were detected once. Over 8% of the sample rests with the top ten. Specimen: blood. These receptors all come from a man aged 18 to 30 with Graves' hyperthyroidism.

This rearrangement joins TRBV15 to TRBJ2-5, with 8 bases that match TRBD2. Trimming removed 7 bases from V and 2 bases from J; junction bases left unmatched: 21. Looked up from germline, CDR1 is LNHNV and CDR2 is YYDKDF (reference sequence). The CDR3 contains 19 residues. The CDR3 loop reads CATTRASSPWSGSQETQYF. CDR3 DNA: TGTGCCACCACCCGCGCCAGCAGCCCCTGGAGCGGGAGTCAAGAGACCCAGTACTTC.

This clonotype was detected many times. The chain has TRBV7-9 and TRBJ1-6; D might be TRBD1 (5 bases). V lost 5 bases and J 13 bases, leaving 21 bases between the germline ends. The germline V gene encodes CDR1 SEHNR and CDR2 FQNEAQ (reference sequence). This CDR3 is 15 amino acids long. The CDR3 loop reads CASSDRKDPVRPLHF. The CDR3 coding sequence is TGTGCCAGCAGCGACAGAAAGGACCCGGTCAGGCCCCTCCACTTT.

In this sample, this clonotype turned up many times. The chain is built from TRBV7-2 and TRBJ2-5, with 7 bases fitting TRBD1. CDR3 size: 13 residues. CDR1 SGHTA and CDR2 FQGNSA come from the germline V gene. V trimming: 5 bases; J trimming: 5 bases; junction bases outside the gene matches: 5. CDR3 sequence: CASSLRQGETQYF. As DNA, the CDR3 is TGTGCCAGCAGCCTGAGACAGGGCGAGACCCAGTACTTC.

Ten or more counts support this clonotype. The rearrangement joins TRBV7-9 to TRBJ1-4, with D unclear. CDR1 and CDR2 (germline): SEHNR, FQNEAQ (reference sequence). V was cut by 3 bases and J by 7 bases, with 3 bases left in between. The length of the CDR3 is 11 residues. The CDR3, as DNA: TGTGCCAGCAGCTTCACTGAAAAACTGTTTTTT. Amino acids: CASSFTEKLFF.

V gene TRBV19 combines with J gene TRBJ1-5; D is undetermined. V was trimmed by 4 bases and J by 5 bases, leaving 6 bases between them. The germline V gene has CDR1 LNHDA and CDR2 SQIVND (reference sequence). The CDR3 has 12 amino acids. The CDR3 loop reads CASSTRYQPQHF. DNA for the CDR3: TGTGCCAGTAGTACACGTTATCAGCCCCAGCATTTT.

V and J are TRBV9 and TRBJ1-4, with D hard to call. Germline CDR1 SGDLS, CDR2 YYNGEE. There are 16 residues in the CDR3. V was clipped by 4 bases and J by 6 bases, with 19 bases between them. This chain's CDR3 is CASSRSPGMKDEKLFF. In nucleotides, the CDR3 is TGTGCCAGCAGCCGGAGTCCGGGGATGAAGGATGAAAAACTGTTTTTT.

This clonotype was counted at least ten times. Written as DNA, the CDR3 is TGTGCCAGCAGTGAAGCGCGGAGGGAACAAGAGACCCAGTACTTC. It translates to CASSEARREQETQYF. The chain couples TRBV2 to TRBJ2-5, with D possibly TRBD2 on 6 matching bases. Trimming left V 0 bases short and J 2 bases short, with 10 bases between. CDR3 length: 15 residues. Germline assignment: CDR1 SNHLY and CDR2 FYNNEI.

This clonotype was counted once. The J gene is TRBJ1-4, the V gene TRBV20-1; 7 bases match TRBD1. Germline trimming cut 6 bases from V and 8 bases from J; bases unmatched to any gene: 12. This CDR3 contains 14 residues. Looked up from germline, CDR1 is DFQATT and CDR2 is SNEGSKA (reference sequence). CDR3 in amino acids: CSADRARDREKLFF. CDR3 DNA sequence: TGCAGTGCCGACAGGGCTAGGGATCGCGAAAAACTGTTTTTT.

Regarding this clonotype: One junction end disagrees with the germline gene, perhaps due to a read error. This chain links TRBV7-9 with TRBJ1-4, with TRBD1 matching over 8 bases. Per the germline V gene, CDR1 is SEHNR and CDR2 is FQNEAQ (reference sequence). The CDR3 covers 15 residues. CDR3 DNA sequence: TGTGCCGGCAGTGAAGGGACAGGCCTTAATGAAAAACTGTTTTTT. Protein: CAGSEGTGLNEKLFF. Looking up the rest from reference TRBV7-9 and TRBJ1-4 gives the full variable domain: DTGVSQNPRHKITKRGQNVTFRCDPISEHNRLYWYRQTLGQGPEFLTYFQNEAQLEKSRLLSDRFSAERPKGSFSTLEIQRTEQGDSAMYLCAGSEGTGLNEKLFFGSGTQLSVL.

The chain uses TRBV2 and TRBJ1-2; possibly TRBD1 for D (5 bases). Germline values: CDR1 SNHLY, CDR2 FYNNEI. Trimming removed 7 bases from V and 6 bases from J, with 12 bases in between. CDR3 length: 12 residues. CDR3 residues: CASNKWGDGYTF. The CDR3 nucleotides are TGTGCCAGCAACAAATGGGGGGATGGCTACACCTTC.

This chain uses TRBV7-9 with TRBJ1-1; D gene uncertain. V shed 5 bases and J shed 6 bases, with 19 bases lying between them. In germline, CDR1 is SEHNR, CDR2 FQNEAQ (reference sequence). The CDR3 runs 15 residues. CDR3 protein: CASSPPAGSLSEAFF. Here the CDR3 DNA reads TGTGCCAGCAGCCCCCCTGCGGGGAGTCTCTCTGAAGCTTTCTTT.

At least ten counts were recorded for this clonotype. This chain connects TRBV10-3 to TRBJ1-6, with 7 nucleotides matching TRBD1. The CDR3 sequence is 14 residues long. V was pared by 5 bases and J by 8 bases, with 6 bases of the junction left unmatched. In germline, CDR1 is ENHRY, CDR2 SYGVKD. DNA for the CDR3: TGTGCCATCAGTACAGGGGTCGGGCATTCACCCCTCCACTTT. Protein product: CAISTGVGHSPLHF.

This chain links TRBV20-1 with TRBJ2-5, with 12 bases identical to TRBD2. CDR1 and CDR2 from the germline V gene are DFQATT and SNEGSKA (reference sequence). With 5 bases clipped from V and 3 bases from J, the junction kept 4 bases outside the gene matches. This CDR3 contains 14 residues. DNA for the CDR3: TGCAGTGCTGAAGGACTAGCGGGGAAAGAGACCCAGTACTTC. This gives the protein CSAEGLAGKETQYF.

This clonotype came up once. The gene calls are TRBV25-1 and TRBJ2-7, with D unclear. Germline V gene data show CDR1 as MGHDK and CDR2 as SYGVNS. V lost 5 bases to trimming and J lost 5 bases, with 13 bases between them. This CDR3 region has 13 residues. The CDR3 nucleotides read TGTGCCAGCAGTTTACTCCTCGGCAACGAGCAGTACTTC. Translation gives CASSLLLGNEQYF.

This clonotype appeared many times. The J gene is TRBJ2-7, the V gene TRBV19; 9 bases map to TRBD1. Looked up from germline, CDR1 is LNHDA and CDR2 is SQIVND (reference sequence). There are 16 residues in the CDR3. V gave up 5 bases and J gave up 3 bases; unmatched junction bases: 11. Here the CDR3 DNA reads TGTGCCAGTAGTGCGACGGGACAGGGCTTATACTACGAGCAGTACTTC. It is translated as CASSATGQGLYYEQYF.

Here the CDR3 reads CSVEEDNYNEQFF. In nucleotides, the CDR3 is TGCAGCGTTGAAGAGGACAATTACAATGAGCAGTTCTTC. The rearrangement joins TRBV29-1 to TRBJ2-1; tentative D call: TRBD1 (5 bases). CDR1 and CDR2 (germline): SQVTM, ANQGSEA. V shed 0 bases and J shed 4 bases, with 7 bases lying between them. This CDR3 comprises 13 residues.

The gene calls are TRBV7-6 and TRBJ2-2; no firm D call. The CDR3 covers 15 residues. V lost 3 bases and J 7 bases, leaving 15 bases between the germline ends. From germline, CDR1 is SGHVS and CDR2 FNYEAQ. CDR3 DNA: TGTGCCAGCAGCTTGACGGCCGCGAACCGCGGGGAGCTGTTTTTT. This codes for CASSLTAANRGELFF.